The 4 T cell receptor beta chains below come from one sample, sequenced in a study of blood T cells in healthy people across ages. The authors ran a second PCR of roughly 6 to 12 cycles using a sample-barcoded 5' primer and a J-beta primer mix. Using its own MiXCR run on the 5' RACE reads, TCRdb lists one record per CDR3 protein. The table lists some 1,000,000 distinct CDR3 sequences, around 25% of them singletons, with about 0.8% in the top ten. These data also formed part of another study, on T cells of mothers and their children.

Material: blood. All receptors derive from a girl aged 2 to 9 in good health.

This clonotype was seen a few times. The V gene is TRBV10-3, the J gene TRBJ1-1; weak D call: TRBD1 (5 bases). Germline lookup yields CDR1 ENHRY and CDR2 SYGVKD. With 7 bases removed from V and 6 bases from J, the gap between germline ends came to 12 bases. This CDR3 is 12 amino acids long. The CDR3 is CAITGDGAEAFF. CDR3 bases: TGTGCCATCACGGGGGATGGAGCTGAAGCTTTCTTT.

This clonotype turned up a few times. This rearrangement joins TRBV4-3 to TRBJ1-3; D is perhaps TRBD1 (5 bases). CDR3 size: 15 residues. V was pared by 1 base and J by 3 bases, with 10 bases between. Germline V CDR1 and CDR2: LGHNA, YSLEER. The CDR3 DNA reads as TGCGCCAGCAGCCAAGTAGTGGGGGTTGGAAACACCATATATTTT. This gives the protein CASSQVVGVGNTIYF.

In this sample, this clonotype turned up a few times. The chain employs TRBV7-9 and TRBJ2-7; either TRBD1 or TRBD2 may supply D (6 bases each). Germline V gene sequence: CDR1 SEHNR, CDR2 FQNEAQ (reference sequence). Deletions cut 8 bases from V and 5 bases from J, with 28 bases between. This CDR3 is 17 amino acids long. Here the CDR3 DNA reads TGTGCCAGCCAGCCTCCTCCTAGGGGGGAGAATCCCCACGAGCAGTACTTC. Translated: CASQPPPRGENPHEQYF.

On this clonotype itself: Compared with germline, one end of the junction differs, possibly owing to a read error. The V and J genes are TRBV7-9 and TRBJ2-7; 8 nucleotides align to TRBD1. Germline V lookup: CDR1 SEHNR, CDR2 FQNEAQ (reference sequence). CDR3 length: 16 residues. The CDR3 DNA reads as TGTGCCAGCAGCCGCCCGACAGGGGATCCTTCCTACGGGCAGTACTTC. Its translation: CASSRPTGDPSYGQYF.